This entry lists 28 T cell receptor beta chains sequenced from one sample in a study of shared clonotypes between healthy human individuals. TCRdb keeps only in-frame clones here, not all; method: immunoSEQ multiplex PCR. The sample carries nearly 1,000,000 clones, 70% to 85% recorded once. Sequencing was carried out using memory CD4+ T cells sorted from blood. Subset indicated: CD45RA-negative fraction. All receptors come from a man aged 18-30 years in good health.

The V and J genes are TRBV11-2 and TRBJ1-1; D remains unclear. Germline CDR1 reads SGHAT; CDR2 reads FQNNGV. The CDR3 extends over 15 amino acids. V was clipped by 2 bases and J by 6 bases, with 16 bases between them. CDR3 in DNA: TGTGCCAGCAGCTTAAGTCAAGTGGCCTGGGCTGAAGCTTTCTTT. This encodes CASSLSQVAWAEAFF.

The rearrangement uses TRBV19 and TRBJ2-2; perhaps TRBD2 as D (6 bases). Germline lookup yields CDR1 LNHDA and CDR2 SQIVND (reference sequence). Trimming shortened V by 5 bases and J by 1 base, and 17 bases separated the two germline ends. The CDR3 is made up of 17 amino acids. CDR3 sequence (DNA): TGTGCCAGTAGTCCCGCGGGGCAGGTGGTGAACACCGGGGAGCTGTTTTTT. It translates to CASSPAGQVVNTGELFF.

The chain combines TRBV19 with TRBJ2-7, with D perhaps matching TRBD2 (6 bases). V lost 3 bases to trimming and J lost 0 bases, with 15 bases between them. Germline V lookup: CDR1 LNHDA, CDR2 SQIVND (reference sequence). The CDR3 consists of 16 residues. CDR3 DNA sequence: TGTGCCAGTAGTATTTTAGCGGAGCATAGCTCCTACGAGCAGTACTTC. Encoded protein: CASSILAEHSSYEQYF.

This clone was found a few times. The genes are TRBV6-5 and TRBJ1-2, with 9 nucleotides matching TRBD1. Unmatched junction bases numbered 4, after V lost 6 bases and J lost 5 bases. Per the germline V gene, CDR1 is MNHEY and CDR2 is SVGAGI. The CDR3 runs to 13 residues. In DNA, the CDR3 is TGTGCCAGCAGCGACAGGGGGAGGTATGGCTACACCTTC. Protein product: CASSDRGRYGYTF.

This chain joins TRBV5-4 and TRBJ1-2; the match to TRBD1 covers 7 bases. V trimming: 3 bases; J trimming: 4 bases; junction bases outside the gene matches: 15. CDR1 is SGHNT, CDR2 YYREEE, per germline (reference sequence). The CDR3 is made up of 17 amino acids. The CDR3 loop reads CASSWDQGAGGAYGYTF. In DNA, the CDR3 is TGTGCCAGCAGCTGGGACCAAGGGGCAGGGGGGGCCTATGGCTACACCTTC.

The chain carries TRBV7-2 and TRBJ2-4, with 10 bases that match TRBD1. Trimming removed 8 bases from V and 1 base from J; junction bases left unmatched: 17. The CDR3 loop spans 19 amino acids. The germline V gene encodes CDR1 SGHTA and CDR2 FQGNSA. The CDR3 nucleotides are TGTGCCAGCTCCTCCCAGGGACAGGGGATGCCGAGGGCCAAAAACATTCAGTACTTC. Translated: CASSSQGQGMPRAKNIQYF. Full variable domain (missing parts from reference TRBV7-2 and TRBJ2-4): GAGVSQSPSNKVTEKGKDVELRCDPISGHTALYWYRQSLGQGLEFLIYFQGNSAPDKSGLPSDRFSAERTGGSVSTLTIQRTQQEDSAVYLCASSSQGQGMPRAKNIQYFGAGTRLSVL.

This clone was found a few times. V gene TRBV6-1 combines with J gene TRBJ2-5; no firm D call. The CDR3 sequence is 11 residues long. V lost 4 bases, J lost 5 bases, and 5 bases lay in between. The V gene's germline CDR1 is MNHNS and CDR2 SASEGT. The CDR3 is CASSVRETQYF. The CDR3 DNA follows: TGTGCCAGCAGTGTTAGGGAGACCCAGTACTTC.

The chain recombines TRBV5-6 with TRBJ1-2; TRBD1 is a possible D gene (6 bases). The V and J ends lost 3 bases and 4 bases respectively, with 10 bases between them. The germline V gene encodes CDR1 SGHDT and CDR2 YYEEEE. The CDR3 loop spans 13 amino acids. Here the CDR3 reads CASSSNRVYGYTF. CDR3 DNA sequence: TGTGCCAGCAGCTCTAACAGGGTCTATGGCTACACCTTC.

DNA for the CDR3: TGTGCCATCAGTGAGTCTCAGTCCGGTGGGGACACTGAAGCTTTCTTT. Its translation: CAISESQSGGDTEAFF. The chain couples TRBV10-3 to TRBJ1-1; the D is unclear. Germline CDR1 ENHRY, CDR2 SYGVKD. The CDR3 loop spans 16 amino acids. Trimming took 0 bases from V and 3 from J, leaving 14 bases between them.

V gene TRBV2 combines with J gene TRBJ1-2; D is perhaps TRBD1 (5 bases). V was pared by 4 bases and J by 2 bases, with 11 bases between. Germline V gene data show CDR1 as SNHLY and CDR2 as FYNNEI. The CDR3 has 14 residues. In DNA, the CDR3 is TGTGCCAGCAGTGGACAGACAAACAACTATGGCTACACCTTC. Protein: CASSGQTNNYGYTF.

The chain employs TRBV7-9 and TRBJ2-7, with 8 nucleotides matching TRBD1. Per the germline V gene, CDR1 is SEHNR and CDR2 is FQNEAQ (reference sequence). The CDR3 is made up of 14 amino acids. V dropped 9 bases and J dropped 4; count of bases not matched to a gene: 11. DNA for the CDR3: TGTGCCAGTATGCTAGGGACAGGCATATACGAGCAGTACTTC. Protein sequence: CASMLGTGIYEQYF.

The rearrangement uses TRBV28 and TRBJ2-1; 9 bases match TRBD1. Germline CDR1 is MDHEN and CDR2 is SYDVKM. Trimming took 5 bases from V and 3 from J; bases not matched to a gene: 14. The length of the CDR3 is 18 residues. The CDR3 DNA follows: TGTGCCAGCAGTCCCAGGGGGTGGCGGGACAGGGACTACAATGAGCAGTTCTTC. It specifies CASSPRGWRDRDYNEQFF.

This rearrangement joins TRBV2 to TRBJ2-7; D is uncertain. CDR3 size: 14 residues. CDR1 is SNHLY and CDR2 is FYNNEI in the germline V gene. Trimming shortened V by 5 bases and J by 2 bases, and 13 bases separated the two germline ends. The DNA for the CDR3 is TGTGCCAGCAGTCAAGTAGTTTATACCTACGAGCAGTACTTC. Amino acids: CASSQVVYTYEQYF.

The rearrangement links TRBV5-1 to TRBJ2-3; 7 bases match TRBD2. The CDR3 is 15 residues long. V lost 4 bases to trimming and J lost 2 bases; unmatched junction nucleotides: 7. The V gene's germline CDR1 is SGHRS and CDR2 YFSETQ. CDR3 sequence (DNA): TGCGCCAGCAGCCCAACGGGGGGTACCACAGATACGCAGTATTTT. Its protein is CASSPTGGTTDTQYF.

About this clone itself: Other nucleotide sequences from this sample produce the same CDR3. In DNA, the CDR3 is TGTGCCAGCAGCGTAGGATATAGCACAGATACGCAGTATTTT. It is translated as CASSVGYSTDTQYF. V is TRBV9 and J is TRBJ2-3; D is unresolved. The length of the CDR3 is 14 residues. V was pared by 0 bases and J by 0 bases, with 5 bases between. Germline V gene data show CDR1 as SGDLS and CDR2 as YYNGEE. Using reference TRBV9 and TRBJ2-3 for the parts outside the CDR3, the full variable domain is DSGVTQTPKHLITATGQRVTLRCSPRSGDLSVYWYQQSLDQGLQFLIQYYNGEERAKGNILERFSAQQFPDLHSELNLSSLELGDSALYFCASSVGYSTDTQYFGPGTRLTVL.

Worth noting for this clone: It may be a read error: a sequence one base away is much more abundant. Within the sample, other DNA sequences also encode this same CDR3. The chain employs TRBV5-4 and TRBJ2-3, with a possible D match to TRBD2 (6 bases). CDR1 and CDR2 from the germline V gene are SGHNT and YYREEE (reference sequence). Trimming removed 1 base at V and 0 bases at J, with 6 bases between. This CDR3 is 14 amino acids long. The CDR3 nucleotides are TGTGCCAGCAGCTTGAGCGGGAGCACAGATACGCAGTATTTT. This translates into CASSLSGSTDTQYF.

This clone came up once. Given a much more abundant clone one base away, this may be a read error. V gene TRBV6-6 combines with J gene TRBJ2-1; D not certain. The germline gives CDR1 MNHNY, CDR2 SVGAGI (reference sequence). This CDR3 is 11 amino acids long. V dropped 0 bases and J dropped 6 bases, with 0 bases sitting between them. Here the CDR3 DNA reads TGTGCCAGCAGTTACTCCAATGAGCAGTTCTTC. As protein: CASSYSNEQFF.

The V gene is TRBV6-1, the J gene TRBJ1-5; maybe TRBD1 (6 bases). V lost 2 bases and J 7 bases, leaving 18 bases between the germline ends. The CDR3 runs to 16 residues. CDR1 is MNHNS, CDR2 SASEGT, per germline. CDR3 nucleotides: TGTGCCAGCAGTGAACTCGGGACAAAGGTGGGACAGCCCCAGCATTTT. Residues: CASSELGTKVGQPQHF.

The J gene is TRBJ2-7, the V gene TRBV5-1; 8 bases map to TRBD2. Germline lookup yields CDR1 SGHRS and CDR2 YFSETQ. V lost 4 bases, J lost 3 bases, and 9 bases stayed unmatched. This CDR3 has 15 amino acids. The CDR3 nucleotides are TGCGCCAGCAGCGGAAGTAGCGGGGAGGGCTACGAGCAGTACTTC. Its translation: CASSGSSGEGYEQYF.

The chain links TRBV28 to TRBJ1-6, with TRBD1 as a possible D gene (5 bases). V lost 4 bases and J 8 bases, leaving 15 bases between the germline ends. The CDR3 has 15 residues. Germline V CDR1 and CDR2: MDHEN, SYDVKM. CDR3 DNA: TGTGCCAGCAGTTCCCCCGCCCTGGGGGATTCACCCCTCCACTTT. Encoded protein: CASSSPALGDSPLHF.

The rearrangement links TRBV10-3 to TRBJ2-3; weak D call: TRBD2 (7 bases). The V end was cut by 4 bases, the J end by 4 bases, with 12 bases between. CDR1 and CDR2 (germline): ENHRY, SYGVKD. The CDR3 length is 14 residues. CDR3 sequence reads: CAISGRGAADTQYF. As DNA, the CDR3 is TGTGCCATCAGTGGCCGGGGGGCGGCAGATACGCAGTATTTT.

CDR3 sequence: CASSQDLDRAVSGANVLTF. DNA of the CDR3: TGCGCCAGCAGCCAAGATCTCGACAGGGCGGTATCTGGGGCCAACGTCCTGACTTTC. The chain uses TRBV4-3 and TRBJ2-6; TRBD1 agrees at 7 bases. V lost 0 bases and J lost 1; bases outside the gene matches: 9. The V gene's germline CDR1 is LGHNA and CDR2 YSLEER. The CDR3 runs 19 residues.

The chain uses TRBV25-1 and TRBJ1-2, with unresolved D. V was clipped by 2 bases and J by 6 bases, with 10 bases between them. The CDR3 length is 13 residues. CDR1 MGHDK and CDR2 SYGVNS come from the germline V gene. The DNA for the CDR3 is TGTGCCAGCAGTGAAGACCTGGTTCATGGCTACACCTTC. Its protein is CASSEDLVHGYTF.

The chain employs TRBV18 and TRBJ2-3; D unclear. Germline-derived CDR1 and CDR2 are KGHSH and LQKENI. The CDR3 loop spans 15 amino acids. Trimming removed 3 bases at V and 2 bases at J, with 12 bases between. CDR3 residues: CASSPAQLNTDTQYF. CDR3 coding DNA: TGTGCCAGCTCACCGGCACAGCTGAACACAGATACGCAGTATTTT.

CDR3 DNA sequence: TGTGCCAGCAGTTTAGGGGGTCAGGGTGGCTACACCTTC. Protein: CASSLGGQGGYTF. This chain connects TRBV6-1 to TRBJ1-2; a possible D gene is TRBD1 (6 bases). CDR1 and CDR2 (germline): MNHNS, SASEGT. CDR3 size: 13 residues. Trimming removed 5 bases from V and 7 bases from J, with 14 bases in between.

V is TRBV5-1 and J is TRBJ2-1, with 7 bases that match TRBD2. V shed 4 bases and J 9 bases; nucleotides not matched to a gene: 10. The germline gives CDR1 SGHRS, CDR2 YFSETQ. The CDR3 has 14 amino acids. The CDR3 loop reads CASSQDRTRGEQFF. The DNA for the CDR3 is TGCGCCAGCAGCCAGGACCGGACTAGAGGTGAGCAGTTCTTC.

The V and J genes are TRBV10-1 and TRBJ2-7; 9 bases map to TRBD1. J lost 3 bases, V lost 6 bases, and 6 bases had no gene match. Looked up from germline, CDR1 is WNHNN and CDR2 is SYGVQD (reference sequence). The CDR3 runs 14 residues. CDR3 DNA sequence: TGCGCCAGCAGAAACAGGGGGCTGATCTACGAGCAGTACTTC. The encoded protein is CASRNRGLIYEQYF.

The chain links TRBV7-9 to TRBJ2-3; TRBD1 might be the D (6 bases). Trimming left V 5 bases short and J 0 bases short, with 15 bases between. This CDR3 contains 16 residues. CDR1 and CDR2 from the germline V gene are SEHNR and FQNEAQ (reference sequence). The CDR3 region is CASSPRGGTSTDTQYF. CDR3 nucleotides: TGTGCCAGCAGCCCGAGAGGGGGAACTAGCACAGATACGCAGTATTTT.